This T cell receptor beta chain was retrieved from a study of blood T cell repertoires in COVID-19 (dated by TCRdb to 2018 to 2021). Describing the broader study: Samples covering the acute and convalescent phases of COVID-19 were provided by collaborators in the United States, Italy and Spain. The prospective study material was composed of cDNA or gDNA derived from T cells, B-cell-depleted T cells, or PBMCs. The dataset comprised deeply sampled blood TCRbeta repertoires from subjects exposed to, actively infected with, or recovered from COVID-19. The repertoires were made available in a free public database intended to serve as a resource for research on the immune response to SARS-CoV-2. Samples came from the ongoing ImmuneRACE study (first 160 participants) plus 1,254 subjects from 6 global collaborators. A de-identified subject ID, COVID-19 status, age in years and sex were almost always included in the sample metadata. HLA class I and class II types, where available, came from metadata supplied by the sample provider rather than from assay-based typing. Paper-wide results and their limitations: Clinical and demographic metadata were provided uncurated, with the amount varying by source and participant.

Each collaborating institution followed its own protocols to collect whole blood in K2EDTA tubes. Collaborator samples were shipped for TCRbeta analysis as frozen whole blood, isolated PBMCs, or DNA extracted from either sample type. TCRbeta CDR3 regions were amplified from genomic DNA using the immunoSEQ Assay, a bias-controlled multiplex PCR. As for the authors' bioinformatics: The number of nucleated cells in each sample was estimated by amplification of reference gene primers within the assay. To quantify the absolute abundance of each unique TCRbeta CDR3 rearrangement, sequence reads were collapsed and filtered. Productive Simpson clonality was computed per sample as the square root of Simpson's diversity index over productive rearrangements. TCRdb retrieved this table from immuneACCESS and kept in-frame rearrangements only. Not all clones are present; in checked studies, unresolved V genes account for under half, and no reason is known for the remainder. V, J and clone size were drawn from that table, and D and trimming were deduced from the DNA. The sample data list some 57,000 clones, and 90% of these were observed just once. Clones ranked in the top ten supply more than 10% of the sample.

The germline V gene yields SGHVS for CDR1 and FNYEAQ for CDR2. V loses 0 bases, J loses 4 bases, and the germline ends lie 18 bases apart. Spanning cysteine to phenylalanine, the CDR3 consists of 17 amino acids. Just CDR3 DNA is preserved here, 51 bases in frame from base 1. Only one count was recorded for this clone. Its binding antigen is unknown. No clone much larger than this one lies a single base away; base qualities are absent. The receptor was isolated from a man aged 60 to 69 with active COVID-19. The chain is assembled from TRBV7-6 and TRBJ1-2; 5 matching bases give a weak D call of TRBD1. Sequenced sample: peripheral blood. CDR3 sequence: CASSLAWAGSNIYGYTF. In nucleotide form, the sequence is TGTGCCAGCAGCTTAGCCTGGGCAGGGTCAAACATCTATGGCTACACCTTC. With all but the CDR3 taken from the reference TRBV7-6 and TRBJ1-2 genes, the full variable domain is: GAGVSQSPRYKVTKRGQDVALRCDPISGHVSLYWYRQALGQGPEFLTYFNYEAQQDKSGLPNDRFSAERPEGSISTLTIQRTEQRDSAMYRCASSLAWAGSNIYGYTFGSGTRLTVV.